The 30 T cell receptor beta chains given below trace back to one sample, sequenced in a study of T cell changes during pregnancy in multiple sclerosis. Method: immunoSEQ multiplex PCR; TCRdb's copy keeps in-frame clones and lacks some. Among roughly 83,000 clones listed, around 93% were seen once. This sample comprised PBMCs, obtained in the first trimester of pregnancy. The receptors stem from a female donor in good health, serving as a control in a pregnancy study. Some clones in this sample may be carry-over from other donors' samples.

The chain joins TRBV2 to TRBJ1-4, with TRBD1 matching over 9 bases. Germline CDR1 SNHLY, CDR2 FYNNEI. The CDR3 covers 17 residues. V dropped 6 bases and J dropped 8; count of bases not matched to a gene: 16. The CDR3 sequence: CASRAGTGIGFREKLFF. The CDR3 bases are TGTGCCAGCAGGGCCGGGACAGGGATAGGGTTTCGGGAAAAACTGTTTTTT. Supplemented by reference TRBV2 and TRBJ1-4, the full variable domain reads EPEVTQTPSHQVTQMGQEVILRCVPISNHLYFYWYRQILGQKVEFLVSFYNNEISEKSEIFDDQFSVERPDGSNFTLKIRSTKLEDSAMYFCASRAGTGIGFREKLFFGSGTQLSVL.

The gene calls are TRBV4-3 and TRBJ2-3; TRBD2 matches at 8 bases. In germline, CDR1 is LGHNA, CDR2 YSLEER. V was pared by 1 base and J by 4 bases, with 19 bases of the junction left unmatched. The CDR3 is 20 amino acids. The CDR3 DNA is TGCGCCAGCAGCCAAGGGGTTAGCGGGAACGCTTTGGTTTTTTCAGATACGCAGTATTTT. Translation: CASSQGVSGNALVFSDTQYF.

There are a few counts of this clone. This rearrangement joins TRBV14 to TRBJ2-7, with a possible D match to TRBD2 (6 bases). CDR1 and CDR2 (germline): SGHDN, FVKESK. The V and J ends lost 3 bases and 3 bases respectively, with 15 bases between them. The CDR3 is 15 residues long. Here the CDR3 DNA reads TGTGCCAGCAGCCAGGGACCCGGGGGAGGCTACGAGCAGTACTTC. It specifies CASSQGPGGGYEQYF. The variable domain in full, completed from reference TRBV14 and TRBJ2-7, reads EAGVTQFPSHSVIEKGQTVTLRCDPISGHDNLYWYRRVMGKEIKFLLHFVKESKQDESGMPNNRFLAERTGGTYSTLKVQPAELEDSGVYFCASSQGPGGGYEQYFGPGTRLTVT.

The chain is built from TRBV19 and TRBJ2-4; D remains unclear. From germline, CDR1 is LNHDA and CDR2 SQIVND (reference sequence). The CDR3 length is 15 residues. The ends were cut back, 4 bases at V and 0 bases at J, with 10 bases in the middle. The CDR3 DNA is TGTGCCAGTAGTAGACTGGATTTAGCCAAAAACATTCAGTACTTC. This translates into CASSRLDLAKNIQYF.

The chain couples TRBV27 to TRBJ2-1; 11 positions agree with TRBD2. CDR1 MNHEY and CDR2 SMNVEV come from the germline V gene (reference sequence). The length of the CDR3 is 14 residues. V dropped 5 bases and J dropped 8; count of bases not matched to a gene: 5. The DNA of the CDR3 is TGTGCCAGCAGTGTAGCGGGAGGGTTGTATGAGCAGTTCTTC. It codes for CASSVAGGLYEQFF.

J is TRBJ1-5 and V is TRBV28, with 11 bases lining up with TRBD1. Trimming took 3 bases from V and 4 from J; bases not matched to a gene: 14. The CDR3 length is 19 residues. Per the germline V gene, CDR1 is MDHEN and CDR2 is SYDVKM. The CDR3 bases are TGTGCCAGCAGTTTGCATCTCTGGACAGGGGGCCTCGGAAATCAGCCCCAGCATTTT. Translating it yields CASSLHLWTGGLGNQPQHF.

This rearrangement joins TRBV5-8 to TRBJ2-3; a possible D gene is TRBD2 (6 bases). The CDR3 covers 15 residues. The V and J ends lost 6 bases and 2 bases respectively, with 16 bases between them. The V gene's germline CDR1 is SGHTS and CDR2 YDEGEE. The CDR3 sequence is CASTQRRGDTDTQYF. The CDR3 DNA reads TGTGCCAGCACCCAGCGGAGGGGAGACACAGATACGCAGTATTTT.

The gene calls are TRBV11-3 and TRBJ2-1; the D gene is possibly TRBD1 (5 bases). With 5 bases removed from V and 2 bases from J, the gap between germline ends came to 13 bases. Germline lookup yields CDR1 SGHNT and CDR2 YENEEA. The CDR3 has 15 amino acids. The CDR3 is CASSLRVGPYNEQFF. The CDR3 nucleotides are TGTGCCAGCAGCCTCAGGGTAGGACCCTACAATGAGCAGTTCTTC.

This clone has just one count. The chain links TRBV6-1 to TRBJ2-1; no reliable D call. CDR1 is MNHNS and CDR2 is SASEGT in the germline V gene. Trimming pared 3 bases from V and 5 bases from J, leaving 5 bases between. The CDR3 length is 12 residues. The CDR3 DNA is TGTGCCAGCAGTGACAGGAACAATGAGCAGTTCTTC. This sequence encodes CASSDRNNEQFF.

The chain's CDR3 is CAWGRGNRGGETQYF. The CDR3, as DNA: TGTGCCTGGGGTAGAGGGAACAGGGGGGGAGAGACCCAGTACTTC. The chain uses TRBV30 and TRBJ2-5; D is perhaps TRBD1 (8 bases). The V gene lost 5 bases and the J gene lost 4 bases, with 20 bases spanning the gap. This CDR3 has 15 residues. CDR1 is GTSNPN and CDR2 is SVGIG in the germline V gene (reference sequence).

The chain couples TRBV28 to TRBJ1-2, with TRBD1 matching 7 bases. The germline gives CDR1 MDHEN, CDR2 SYDVKM. The CDR3 has 11 amino acids. Trimming removed 10 bases from V and 5 bases from J; junction bases left unmatched: 4. The CDR3 protein is CATGTVYGYTF. The CDR3 DNA reads as TGTGCCACAGGGACAGTTTATGGCTACACCTTC.

J is TRBJ2-7 and V is TRBV27; 8 positions match TRBD1. The germline V gene has CDR1 MNHEY and CDR2 SMNVEV (reference sequence). There are 14 residues in the CDR3. The V gene end was trimmed by 9 bases and the J gene end by 1 base; junction bases not matched to a gene: 8. CDR3 DNA: TGTGCCAGTGCGTGGGACAGGACTTCCTACGAGCAGTACTTC. It specifies CASAWDRTSYEQYF.

Note on this clone: The sample holds other DNA sequences that translate to the same CDR3. The chain combines TRBV10-2 with TRBJ1-6; unclear D gene. CDR1 is WSHSY, CDR2 SAAADI, per germline. The V and J ends lost 0 bases and 7 bases respectively, with 16 bases between them. The CDR3 is made up of 17 amino acids. This CDR3 is CASSESTFSPSNSPLHF. CDR3 coding DNA: TGCGCCAGCAGTGAGTCGACATTCTCGCCAAGCAATTCACCCCTCCACTTT.

The chain is built from TRBV4-3 and TRBJ2-7; 8 bases agree with TRBD1. Losses at the gene ends were 0 bases for V and 2 bases for J; bases not matched to a gene: 6. CDR3 size: 16 residues. From germline, CDR1 is LGHNA and CDR2 YSLEER. The CDR3 region is CASSQDQGARTYEQYF. CDR3 sequence (DNA): TGCGCCAGCAGCCAAGATCAGGGGGCGCGGACCTACGAGCAGTACTTC.

J is TRBJ2-1 and V is TRBV25-1, with D possibly being TRBD2 (5 bases). The germline V and J ends were trimmed by 5 bases and 4 bases, with 12 bases remaining between them. Germline assignment: CDR1 MGHDK and CDR2 SYGVNS. This CDR3 is 14 amino acids long. The CDR3 region has the DNA TGTGCCAGCAGTAATGGCCCGGGATACAATGAGCAGTTCTTC. Its protein is CASSNGPGYNEQFF.

The rearrangement joins TRBV10-1 to TRBJ2-5; the match to TRBD1 covers 7 bases. Germline CDR1 reads WNHNN; CDR2 reads SYGVQD (reference sequence). This CDR3 spans 15 amino acids. After removal of 10 bases from V and 1 base from J, the junction contained 12 bases not matched to a gene. CDR3 sequence: CATRSRQGLQETQYF. For the CDR3, the DNA is TGCGCCACCAGATCCCGACAGGGCCTCCAAGAGACCCAGTACTTC.

The V and J genes are TRBV7-2 and TRBJ2-3; 12 positions match TRBD2. CDR3 size: 16 residues. Germline V gene sequence: CDR1 SGHTA, CDR2 FQGNSA. With V trimmed by 5 bases and J by 1 base, 4 bases remained unmatched. CDR3 sequence (DNA): TGTGCCAGCAGCCCCCGACTAGCGGGGGGCACAGATACGCAGTATTTT. Amino acids: CASSPRLAGGTDTQYF.

CDR3 coding DNA: TGCAGCGTTGAAGATTTGGACAGGGGGAATGTAGATACGCAGTATTTT. As protein: CSVEDLDRGNVDTQYF. The chain uses TRBV29-1 and TRBJ2-3; TRBD1 aligns across 10 bases. CDR3 length: 16 amino acids. The trim removed 0 bases at V and 5 bases at J, leaving 8 bases unmatched. Germline lookup yields CDR1 SQVTM and CDR2 ANQGSEA.

The genes are TRBV6-5 and TRBJ1-2, with 9 bases lining up with TRBD1. Trimming removed 6 bases from V and 5 bases from J; junction bases left unmatched: 7. Germline V gives CDR1 MNHEY, CDR2 SVGAGI. The CDR3 totals 14 residues. CDR3 in amino acids: CASSPRQGGYGYTF. CDR3 sequence (DNA): TGTGCCAGCAGCCCCAGACAGGGGGGGTATGGCTACACCTTC.

This clone was detected only once. The chain combines TRBV19 with TRBJ2-7; D perhaps matches TRBD2 (5 bases). The CDR3 extends over 15 amino acids. Germline V gene lookup returns CDR1 LNHDA and CDR2 SQIVND (reference sequence). Trimming cost V 1 base and J 2 bases, with 12 bases left between them. The CDR3 region is CASSIGEQRAYEQYF. DNA for the CDR3: TGTGCCAGTAGTATAGGGGAGCAACGCGCCTACGAGCAGTACTTC.

The V call is TRBV6-5, the J call TRBJ1-1; tentative D call: TRBD1 (5 bases). CDR3 length equals 13 residues. The germline CDR1 and CDR2 sequences are MNHEY and SVGAGI. V lost 3 bases to trimming and J lost 4 bases, with 9 bases between them. The CDR3: CASSYYRSTEAFF. For the CDR3, the DNA is TGTGCCAGCAGTTATTACAGGAGCACTGAAGCTTTCTTT.

The chain carries TRBV6-6 and TRBJ1-3, with TRBD1 as a possible D gene (6 bases). Per germline, CDR1 MNHNY and CDR2 SVGAGI (reference sequence). The ends were cut back, 6 bases at V and 4 bases at J, with 16 bases in the middle. The CDR3 covers 15 residues. The CDR3 region is CASSYPTGWGNTIYF. The CDR3 DNA reads as TGTGCCAGCAGCTATCCAACAGGGTGGGGAAACACCATATATTTT.

The gene calls are TRBV18 and TRBJ2-2, with 10 bases identical to TRBD1. CDR1 and CDR2 (germline): KGHSH, LQKENI. The CDR3 is made up of 17 amino acids. J was trimmed by 0 bases and V by 6 bases; bases with no gene match: 7. DNA of the CDR3: TGTGCCAGCTCTTCGACAGGGGGCCTTGCGAACACCGGGGAGCTGTTTTTT. It is translated as CASSSTGGLANTGELFF. The whole variable domain, remainder taken from reference TRBV18 and TRBJ2-2, is NAGVMQNPRHLVRRRGQEARLRCSPMKGHSHVYWYRQLPEEGLKFMVYLQKENIIDESGMPKERFSAEFPKEGPSILRIQQVVRGDSAAYFCASSSTGGLANTGELFFGEGSRLTVL.

DNA for the CDR3: TGTGCCTTCAGCGACCCAATGAACACTGAAGCTTTCTTT. It codes for CAFSDPMNTEAFF. The rearrangement uses TRBV2 and TRBJ1-1; no definite D call. Germline lookup yields CDR1 SNHLY and CDR2 FYNNEI. The CDR3 totals 13 residues. The V end lost 11 bases, the J end lost 0 bases, and 13 bases lay between the germline ends.

The rearrangement joins TRBV6-5 to TRBJ2-7, with TRBD1 matching over 7 bases. CDR3 length equals 14 residues. Trimming cost V 6 bases and J 0 bases; bases outside gene matches: 5. Germline lookup yields CDR1 MNHEY and CDR2 SVGAGI. Here the CDR3 DNA reads TGTGCCAGCAGCGACCGGGACAGCTCCTACGAGCAGTACTTC. As protein: CASSDRDSSYEQYF.

The chain links TRBV5-4 to TRBJ1-2, with 8 bases lining up with TRBD1. The CDR3 runs to 18 residues. Germline V gene data show CDR1 as SGHNT and CDR2 as YYREEE (reference sequence). The V segment lost 2 bases and the J segment 3 bases; nucleotides outside the gene matches: 15. The CDR3 here is CASSFGQGARIVYYGYTF. The CDR3 bases are TGTGCCAGCAGCTTTGGTCAGGGGGCGAGGATTGTCTACTATGGCTACACCTTC.

The chain joins TRBV19 to TRBJ2-3, with 11 positions matching TRBD2. After removal of 5 bases from V and 6 bases from J, the junction contained 13 bases not matched to a gene. CDR3 length: 17 amino acids. Germline V gives CDR1 LNHDA, CDR2 SQIVND (reference sequence). CDR3 loop: CASSLSLAGGIFDTQYF. For the CDR3, the DNA is TGTGCCAGTAGTCTTTCGCTAGCGGGAGGAATCTTCGATACGCAGTATTTT.

This chain links TRBV19 with TRBJ1-3; no reliable D call. Germline V gene data show CDR1 as LNHDA and CDR2 as SQIVND (reference sequence). The V and J ends lost 7 bases and 4 bases respectively, with 20 bases between them. This CDR3 spans 16 amino acids. This CDR3 is CASKRDPGNLGNTIYF. As DNA, the CDR3 is TGTGCCAGTAAAAGGGATCCGGGAAATCTCGGAAACACCATATATTTT.

V usage is TRBV9 and J usage is TRBJ2-7; 14 bases line up with TRBD2. The CDR3 is made up of 16 amino acids. J was trimmed by 6 bases and V by 0 bases; bases with no gene match: 5. Germline assignment: CDR1 SGDLS and CDR2 YYNGEE. CDR3 amino acids: CASSVGGLAGEAEQYF. The CDR3 DNA reads TGTGCCAGCAGCGTAGGGGGACTAGCGGGAGAAGCCGAGCAGTACTTC. The full variable domain, its missing parts supplied by reference TRBV9 and TRBJ2-7, is DSGVTQTPKHLITATGQRVTLRCSPRSGDLSVYWYQQSLDQGLQFLIQYYNGEERAKGNILERFSAQQFPDLHSELNLSSLELGDSALYFCASSVGGLAGEAEQYFGPGTRLTVT.

V usage is TRBV18 and J usage is TRBJ2-7, with 10 bases aligning to TRBD1. The CDR3 runs to 15 residues. Germline CDR1 KGHSH, CDR2 LQKENI. The V segment lost 2 bases and the J segment 6 bases; nucleotides outside the gene matches: 7. The CDR3 DNA follows: TGTGCCAGCTCACCAGCTAGGGACAGGGGTACCGAGCAGTACTTC. Its translation: CASSPARDRGTEQYF.